This TCR beta chain comes out of a study of blood T cell repertoires in COVID-19. Study background: The samples span acute and convalescent COVID-19 from the United States, Italy and Spain. PBMCs, B-cell-depleted T cells, or T cells were the source of the cDNA or gDNA that made up the material.

Methods used by the authors: Amplification with reference gene primers provided the estimates of nucleated cell counts. Data came from immunoSEQ multiplex PCR; TCRdb stores just in-frame clones and leaves some out. The V and J calls and clone size come from that table; D and trimming were worked out from the DNA. The sample has approximately 250,000 clones; 84% are singletons. With V trimmed by 5 bases and J by 0 bases, 6 bases remained unmatched. Germline V gene lookup returns CDR1 LGHDT and CDR2 YNNKEL (reference sequence). This CDR3 spans 15 amino acids. Specimen: peripheral blood. V is TRBV3-1 (or the pseudogene TRBV3-2) and J is TRBJ1-1; 7 nucleotides agree with TRBD1. The sequence was obtained from a human donor in a cohort sampled during active COVID-19. Here the CDR3 reads CASSTPGTVNTEAFF. DNA of the CDR3: TGTGCCAGCAGCACCCCCGGGACAGTGAACACTGAAGCTTTCTTT.